The 28 T cell receptor beta chains listed next were all sequenced from one sample in a study of T cells after yellow fever vaccination. TCRdb analysed the 5' RACE reads with MiXCR anew, one entry per CDR3 protein. The sample shows over 250,000 distinct CDR3 sequences, about 4% of them seen only once. This specimen was PBMCs, taken 5 days after the yellow fever booster vaccination. These receptors all come from a man aged 18 to 35 who received the YFV17D yellow fever vaccine.

This clonotype has a handful of counts. The J gene is TRBJ1-4, the V gene TRBV6-5; D uncertain. Germline V gene sequence: CDR1 MNHEY, CDR2 SVGAGI. V was trimmed by 4 bases and J by 2 bases, leaving 17 bases between them. This CDR3 comprises 17 residues. The CDR3 spells CASSSELPRATNEKLFF. Here the CDR3 DNA reads TGTGCCAGCAGTTCGGAGCTTCCAAGGGCGACTAATGAAAAACTGTTTTTT.

In this sample, this clonotype turned up a few times. The rearrangement joins TRBV29-1 to TRBJ2-7; 7 nucleotides agree with TRBD1. The CDR3 is 14 amino acids. V shed 4 bases and J 1 base; nucleotides not matched to a gene: 7. Germline V lookup: CDR1 SQVTM, CDR2 ANQGSEA. For the CDR3, the DNA is TGCAGCGTTGGAGGGGGCGCGATGTCCTACGAGCAGTACTTC. Encoded protein: CSVGGGAMSYEQYF.

This clonotype was counted at least ten times. The chain combines TRBV5-1 with TRBJ2-3, with D possibly being TRBD2 (5 bases). Trimming took 4 bases from V and 1 from J, leaving 13 bases between them. The CDR3 runs to 15 residues. Germline values: CDR1 SGHRS, CDR2 YFSETQ. As DNA, the CDR3 is TGCGCCAGCAGCCCTCGGGAAGGCGGCACAGATACGCAGTATTTT. It codes for CASSPREGGTDTQYF.

This clonotype came up a few times. The chain employs TRBV20-1 and TRBJ1-2, with D possibly matching TRBD1 (5 bases). Germline V gene lookup returns CDR1 DFQATT and CDR2 SNEGSKA (reference sequence). The CDR3 totals 13 residues. V was trimmed by 3 bases and J by 4 bases, leaving 12 bases between them. The CDR3 DNA reads TGCAGTGCTAGTTGGGAGCAGGGCTATGGCTACACCTTC. It yields the protein CSASWEQGYGYTF.

This clonotype was seen ten or more times. V and J are TRBV4-3 and TRBJ1-5, with D possibly matching TRBD1 (5 bases). The CDR3 has 15 residues. CDR1 LGHNA and CDR2 YSLEER come from the germline V gene. V was trimmed by 0 bases and J by 9 bases, leaving 15 bases between them. DNA of the CDR3: TGCGCCAGCAGCCAAGATCGTGCGGGACGGTGGCCCCAGCATTTT. Its translation: CASSQDRAGRWPQHF.

The rearrangement joins TRBV20-1 to TRBJ2-2, with D unclear. The CDR3 loop spans 13 amino acids. The V and J ends lost 4 bases and 0 bases respectively, with 6 bases between them. Germline-derived CDR1 and CDR2 are DFQATT and SNEGSKA (reference sequence). CDR3 sequence: CSANHANTGELFF. The CDR3 bases are TGCAGTGCTAATCACGCGAACACCGGGGAGCTGTTTTTT.

In this sample, this clonotype turned up a few times. The rearrangement joins TRBV12-2 to TRBJ2-5. TRBV12-2 is a pseudogene locus. The CDR3 spans 13 residues. The CDR3 region is CASRFIGEETQYF. The CDR3 DNA reads as TGTGCAAGTCGCTTCATAGGAGAAGAGACCCAGTACTTC.

This clonotype showed up just a few times. The V call is TRBV2, the J call TRBJ2-1; D ambiguous. Trimming took 7 bases from V and 0 from J, leaving 10 bases between them. This CDR3 spans 14 amino acids. The germline V gene encodes CDR1 SNHLY and CDR2 FYNNEI. The CDR3 protein is CASKPASSYNEQFF. The CDR3 DNA sequence: TGTGCCAGCAAACCAGCGTCCTCCTACAATGAGCAGTTCTTC.

This clonotype has only a few counts. In nucleotides, the CDR3 is TGCAGTGCTAGGGGGAGAAGGAATTCACCCCTCCACTTT. Translating gives CSARGRRNSPLHF. The chain is built from TRBV20-1 and TRBJ1-6; D is undetermined. The CDR3 is 13 residues long. Germline CDR1 and CDR2: DFQATT and SNEGSKA (reference sequence). Trimming took off 3 bases at V and 7 bases at J, with 10 bases between the two ends.

A few counts support this clonotype. The chain joins TRBV7-3 to TRBJ1-3, with 7 bases aligning to TRBD1. Germline CDR1 reads SGHTA; CDR2 reads FQGTGA. This CDR3 comprises 15 residues. Trimming cost V 9 bases and J 2 bases; bases outside gene matches: 10. The CDR3, as DNA: TGTGCCAGTTCCATCGGGGACAGTACTGGAAACACCATATATTTT. Amino acids: CASSIGDSTGNTIYF.

The V gene is TRBV18, the J gene TRBJ2-6; D perhaps matches TRBD2 (5 bases). The V gene lost 5 bases and the J gene lost 0 bases, with 11 bases spanning the gap. This CDR3 is built from 16 residues. The germline gives CDR1 KGHSH, CDR2 LQKENI. CDR3 region: CASSGRRGSGANVLTF. DNA for the CDR3: TGTGCCAGCTCAGGCAGACGGGGCTCTGGGGCCAACGTCCTGACTTTC.

This clonotype was observed a handful of times. This chain uses TRBV18 with TRBJ1-2; D ambiguous. V gave up 3 bases and J gave up 7 bases, with 12 bases separating them. The germline V gene has CDR1 KGHSH and CDR2 LQKENI. The CDR3 contains 13 residues. The CDR3 DNA is TGTGCCAGCTCACCCCTGCAGGCCGGTGGCTACACCTTC. It yields the protein CASSPLQAGGYTF.

This clonotype showed up just a few times. The chain has TRBV28 and TRBJ2-1, with 8 bases matching TRBD1. From germline, CDR1 is MDHEN and CDR2 SYDVKM. There are 16 residues in the CDR3. V lost 3 bases to trimming and J lost 4 bases; unmatched junction nucleotides: 8. The CDR3 DNA sequence: TGTGCCAGCAGTTTGCGGGACAGGCGCCCTTACAATGAGCAGTTCTTC. Protein: CASSLRDRRPYNEQFF.

The V and J genes are TRBV12-3 or TRBV12-4 and TRBJ1-5; D not resolved. V dropped 0 bases and J dropped 6 bases, with 12 bases sitting between them. CDR3 size: 15 residues. In nucleotides, the CDR3 is TGTGCCAGCAGTTTAGCGGAGCAAATAGCTCAGCCCCAGCATTTT. This gives the protein CASSLAEQIAQPQHF.

The genes are TRBV6-4 and TRBJ2-3; 8 bases map to TRBD2. Germline assignment: CDR1 MRHNA and CDR2 SNTAGT. CDR3 length: 13 amino acids. V lost 0 bases, J lost 9 bases, and 2 bases stayed unmatched. For the CDR3, the DNA is TGTGCCAGCAGTGACTCCGGGGGGGTAACGCAGTATTTT. Protein sequence: CASSDSGGVTQYF.

This clonotype was seen many times. The V call is TRBV7-6, the J call TRBJ2-3; 10 positions agree with TRBD2. V lost 5 bases and J lost 0; bases outside the gene matches: 5. CDR3 length equals 16 residues. The germline gives CDR1 SGHVS, CDR2 FNYEAQ. CDR3 sequence (DNA): TGTGCCAGCAGCGCCCGGACTAGCGGTAGCACAGATACGCAGTATTTT. Translating gives CASSARTSGSTDTQYF.

The sample holds a few counts of this clonotype. The gene calls are TRBV20-1 and TRBJ2-5; 9 positions match TRBD2. V was pared by 3 bases and J by 2 bases, with 10 bases of the junction left unmatched. The germline V gene has CDR1 DFQATT and CDR2 SNEGSKA (reference sequence). CDR3 length equals 16 residues. The CDR3 sequence: CSARGWASGVQETQYF. DNA for the CDR3: TGCAGTGCTAGGGGTTGGGCTAGCGGGGTACAAGAGACCCAGTACTTC.

This clonotype was counted many times. The V and J genes are TRBV7-9 and TRBJ1-1, with TRBD1 as a possible D gene (6 bases). Trimming removed 5 bases at V and 0 bases at J, with 16 bases between. Germline V gene sequence: CDR1 SEHNR, CDR2 FQNEAQ (reference sequence). The CDR3 is 16 residues long. The CDR3, as DNA: TGTGCCAGCAGCCGGGTAGGGGACAACATGAACACTGAAGCTTTCTTT. Protein: CASSRVGDNMNTEAFF.

This clonotype has more than one count but fewer than ten. This rearrangement joins TRBV11-2 to TRBJ1-2; TRBD1 aligns across 10 bases. The junction had 0 bases not matched to a gene; V was cut back by 4 bases and J by 4 bases. Germline loops: CDR1 SGHAT, CDR2 FQNNGV. The CDR3 runs 13 residues. CDR3 nucleotides: TGTGCCAGCAGCTGGACAGGGGGCTATGGCTACACCTTC. The encoded protein is CASSWTGGYGYTF.

This clonotype was seen ten or more times. The chain uses TRBV6-5 and TRBJ1-3; the D is unclear. Germline CDR1 reads MNHEY; CDR2 reads SVGAGI. The ends were cut back, 5 bases at V and 6 bases at J, with 17 bases in the middle. The CDR3 length is 15 residues. In DNA form, the CDR3 reads TGTGCCAGCAGTGGCCCCGGGTCGGGGTCAAACACCATATATTTT. This encodes CASSGPGSGSNTIYF.

Ten or more counts support this clonotype. V gene TRBV7-7 combines with J gene TRBJ2-2, with D maybe TRBD2 (5 bases). Germline V gene lookup returns CDR1 SSHAT and CDR2 FNYEAQ (reference sequence). There are 15 residues in the CDR3. Trimming took 5 bases from V and 2 from J, leaving 12 bases between them. CDR3 sequence: CASSPFRDNTGELFF. In DNA, the CDR3 is TGTGCCAGCAGCCCGTTCCGGGATAACACCGGGGAGCTGTTTTTT.

This clonotype was counted a few times. J is TRBJ1-5 and V is TRBV20-1; a possible D gene is TRBD1 (6 bases). Germline V gene sequence: CDR1 DFQATT, CDR2 SNEGSKA (reference sequence). This CDR3 has 13 amino acids. V was cut by 2 bases and J by 4 bases, with 9 bases left in between. This chain's CDR3 is CSARRQGNQPQHF. The CDR3 DNA sequence: TGCAGTGCTAGACGGCAGGGGAATCAGCCCCAGCATTTT.

The table lists this clonotype with a few counts. In DNA, the CDR3 is TGTGCCAGCAGTCTCAGGACGGGCTCTGGAAACACCATATATTTT. This translates into CASSLRTGSGNTIYF. The chain joins TRBV7-2 to TRBJ1-3, with unresolved D. The CDR3 totals 15 residues. V was pared by 6 bases and J by 0 bases, with 12 bases between. Germline V lookup: CDR1 SGHTA, CDR2 FQGNSA.

This clonotype has a handful of counts. As DNA, the CDR3 is TGCGCCAGCAGCCAAGGGGGGGGCGGCGAGACCCAGTACTTC. It is translated as CASSQGGGGETQYF. The V call is TRBV4-3, the J call TRBJ2-5; TRBD2 is a possible D gene (7 bases). Trimming removed 1 base from V and 5 bases from J, with 11 bases in between. Germline CDR1 and CDR2: LGHNA and YSLEER. This CDR3 contains 14 residues.

The chain has TRBV11-2 and TRBJ1-4; D perhaps matches TRBD1 (5 bases). V was cut by 5 bases and J by 8 bases, with 15 bases left in between. From germline, CDR1 is SGHAT and CDR2 FQNNGV. This CDR3 has 14 residues. CDR3 in amino acids: CASSPGTYSEKLFF. The CDR3 nucleotides read TGTGCCAGCAGCCCAGGGACTTACTCCGAAAAACTGTTTTTT.

This clonotype was observed many times. The gene calls are TRBV20-1 and TRBJ2-3; D not certain. V dropped 4 bases and J dropped 0 bases, with 11 bases sitting between them. The CDR3 covers 14 residues. From germline, CDR1 is DFQATT and CDR2 SNEGSKA (reference sequence). DNA of the CDR3: TGCAGTGCTACACTGGGCCCAAGCACAGATACGCAGTATTTT. Its protein is CSATLGPSTDTQYF.

This clonotype was counted at least ten times. The V gene is TRBV28, the J gene TRBJ2-7; D perhaps matches TRBD2 (6 bases). The CDR3 has 13 amino acids. Germline assignment: CDR1 MDHEN and CDR2 SYDVKM. The ends were cut back, 3 bases at V and 3 bases at J, with 9 bases in the middle. CDR3 loop: CASSFSGLYEQYV. CDR3 sequence (DNA): TGTGCCAGCAGTTTTAGCGGTCTCTACGAGCAGTACGTC.

The chain joins TRBV20-1 to TRBJ1-1; possibly TRBD1 for D (5 bases). Germline loops: CDR1 DFQATT, CDR2 SNEGSKA (reference sequence). The V end was cut by 6 bases, the J end by 3 bases, with 17 bases between. This CDR3 comprises 14 residues. This chain's CDR3 is CSALETGRHTEAFF. CDR3 nucleotides: TGCAGTGCCCTCGAGACGGGACGGCACACTGAAGCTTTCTTT.